This TCR beta chain was found in a study of glioma-infiltrating T cells after dendritic cell vaccination. No glioblastoma patient carried an isocitrate dehydrogenase mutation. Per germline, CDR1 LNHNV and CDR2 YYDKDF (reference sequence). V was pared by 0 bases and J by 6 bases, with 11 bases between. CDR3 length: 15 amino acids. Libraries were prepared by immunoSEQ multiplex PCR; TCRdb keeps only in-frame clonotypes and omits some of them. The sample has under 70,000 clones; approximately 78% are singletons. J is TRBJ2-2 and V is TRBV15; D unresolved. This sequence originates from a human donor with glioblastoma. The material was blood, obtained before dendritic cell vaccination. DNA of the CDR3: TGTGCCACCAGCAGAGATCAAATAGTACCCGGGGAGCTGTTTTTT. Residues: CATSRDQIVPGELFF.